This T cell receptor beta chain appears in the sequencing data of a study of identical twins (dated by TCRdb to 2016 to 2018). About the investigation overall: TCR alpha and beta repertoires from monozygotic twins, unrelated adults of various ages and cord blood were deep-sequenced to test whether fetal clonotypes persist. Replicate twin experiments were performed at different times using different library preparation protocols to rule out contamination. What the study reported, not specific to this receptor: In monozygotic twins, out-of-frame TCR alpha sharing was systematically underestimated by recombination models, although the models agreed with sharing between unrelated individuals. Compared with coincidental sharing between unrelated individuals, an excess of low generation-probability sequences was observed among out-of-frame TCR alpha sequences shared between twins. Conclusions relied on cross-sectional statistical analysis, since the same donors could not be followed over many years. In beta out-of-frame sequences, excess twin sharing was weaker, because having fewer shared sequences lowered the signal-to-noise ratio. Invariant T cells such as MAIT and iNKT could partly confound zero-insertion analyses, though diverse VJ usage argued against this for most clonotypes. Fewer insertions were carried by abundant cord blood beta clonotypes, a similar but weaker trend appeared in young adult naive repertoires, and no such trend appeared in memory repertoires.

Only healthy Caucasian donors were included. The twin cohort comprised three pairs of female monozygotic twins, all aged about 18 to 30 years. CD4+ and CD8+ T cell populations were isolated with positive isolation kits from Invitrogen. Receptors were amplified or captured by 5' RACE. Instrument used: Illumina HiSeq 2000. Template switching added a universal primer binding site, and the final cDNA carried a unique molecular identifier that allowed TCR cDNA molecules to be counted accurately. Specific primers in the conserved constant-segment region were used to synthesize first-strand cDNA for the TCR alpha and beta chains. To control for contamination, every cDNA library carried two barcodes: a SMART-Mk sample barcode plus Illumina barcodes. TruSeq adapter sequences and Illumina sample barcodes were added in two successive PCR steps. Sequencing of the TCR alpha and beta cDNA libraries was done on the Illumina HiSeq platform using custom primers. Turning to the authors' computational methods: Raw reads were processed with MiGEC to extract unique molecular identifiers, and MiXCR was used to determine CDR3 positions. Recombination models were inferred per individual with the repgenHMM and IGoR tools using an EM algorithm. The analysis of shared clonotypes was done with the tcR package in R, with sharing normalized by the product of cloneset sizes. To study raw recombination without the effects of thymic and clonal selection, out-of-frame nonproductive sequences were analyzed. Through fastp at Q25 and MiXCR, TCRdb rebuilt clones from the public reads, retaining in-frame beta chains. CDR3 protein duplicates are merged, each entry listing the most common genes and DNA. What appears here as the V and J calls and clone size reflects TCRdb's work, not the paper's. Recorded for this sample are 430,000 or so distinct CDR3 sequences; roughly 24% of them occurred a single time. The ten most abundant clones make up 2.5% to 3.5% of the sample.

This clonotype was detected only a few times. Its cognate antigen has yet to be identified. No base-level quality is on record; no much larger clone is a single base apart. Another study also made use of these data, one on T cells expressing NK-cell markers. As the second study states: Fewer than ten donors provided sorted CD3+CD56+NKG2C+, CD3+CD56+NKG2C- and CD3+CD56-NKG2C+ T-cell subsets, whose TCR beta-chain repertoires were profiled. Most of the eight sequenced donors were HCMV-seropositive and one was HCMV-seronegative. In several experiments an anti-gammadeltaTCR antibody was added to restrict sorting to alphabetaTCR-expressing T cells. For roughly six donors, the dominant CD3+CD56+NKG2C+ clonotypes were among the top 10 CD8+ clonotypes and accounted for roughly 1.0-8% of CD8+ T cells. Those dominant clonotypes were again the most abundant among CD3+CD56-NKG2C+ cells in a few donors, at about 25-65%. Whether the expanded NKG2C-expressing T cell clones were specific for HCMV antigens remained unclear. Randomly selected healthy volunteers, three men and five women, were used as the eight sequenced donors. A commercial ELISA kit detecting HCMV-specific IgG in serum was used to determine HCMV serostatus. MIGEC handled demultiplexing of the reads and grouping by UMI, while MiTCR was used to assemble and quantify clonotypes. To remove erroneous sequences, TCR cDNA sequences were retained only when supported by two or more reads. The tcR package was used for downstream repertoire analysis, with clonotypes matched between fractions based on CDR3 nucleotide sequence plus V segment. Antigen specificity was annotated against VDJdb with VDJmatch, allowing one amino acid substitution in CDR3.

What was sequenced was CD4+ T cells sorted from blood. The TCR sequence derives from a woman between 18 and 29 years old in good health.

The CDR3 region has the sequence CAIKRTDGQPQHF. The bases read TGTGCCATCAAGAGGACCGACGGACAGCCCCAGCATTTT. The V and J genes are TRBV10-3 and TRBJ1-5; the D gene remains uncertain. V is pared back by 7 bases and J by 7 bases, with 14 bases lying between the germline termini. Taken from cysteine to phenylalanine, the CDR3 has 13 residues. CDR3 DNA only is kept here, 39 bases in frame from base 1. The germline V gene encodes CDR1 ENHRY and CDR2 SYGVKD.